This record covers a single TCR beta chain. Its antigen is unidentified. Described time point: after neoadjuvant nivolumab, at surgical resection. Stage II-IVA oral cavity squamous cell carcinoma was new and untreated by systemic or radiation therapy. Blood cells were analyzed directly, without culture or expansion. The sample comes from a study of neoadjuvant anti-PD-1 for oral cavity cancer. General study results and limits: Pretreatment Treg/Th17 ratio correlated inversely with post-treatment tumor clonality. Only a few patients per response group were TCR-analyzed; validation needed.

This CDR3 contains 15 residues. Trimming cost V 4 bases and J 1 base; bases outside gene matches: 5. Germline lookup yields CDR1 SGHNT and CDR2 YYREEE (reference sequence). This table comes from immunoSEQ multiplex PCR, and its TCRdb copy is limited to in-frame clones, with some not included. The table records over 65,000 clones, 80% to 90% of them present only once. The origin of this receptor is a person between 35 and 79 years old with oral cavity squamous cell carcinoma. This material consisted of PBMCs, taken after nivolumab (anti-PD-1) treatment. The chain links TRBV5-4 to TRBJ2-5, with 9 bases that match TRBD1. In DNA, the CDR3 is TGTGCCAGCAGCCAAACACAGGGGGCCCAAGAGACCCAGTACTTC. It codes for CASSQTQGAQETQYF.